These T cell receptor beta chains were read from a single sample in a study of shared clonotypes between healthy human individuals. TCRdb's table, derived via immunoSEQ multiplex PCR, lists solely in-frame clones and lacks some. The table has 800,000 to 950,000 clones, around 96% seen once; the top ten hold about 0.21%. Sequencing was performed on naive CD8+ T cells sorted from blood. Receptors originate from a man aged 25 to 45 in good health. Each CDR3 is given with its conserved first and last residue. D genes are given only for firm matches. Rows give clone size only sometimes, using once, few, many, or a class for an expanded clone.

TRBV7-9	TRBJ2-5	.	TRBD1	CASSPPDRAKTQYF	TGTGCCAGCAGCCCCCCGGACAGGGCCAAGACCCAGTACTTC
TRBV6-5	TRBJ2-7	.	.	CASSPGSSYEQYF	TGTGCCAGCTCCCCGGGATCGTCCTACGAGCAGTACTTC
TRBV29-1	TRBJ2-1	.	TRBD2	CSVEDRSGAGEYNEQFF	TGCAGCGTTGAAGATAGGAGTGGAGCGGGAGAGTACAATGAGCAGTTCTTC
TRBV9	TRBJ2-2	.	.	CASGGSGELFF	TGTGCCAGCGGGGGATCCGGGGAGCTGTTTTTT
TRBV7-7	TRBJ1-1	few	.	CASSPGLNTEAFF	TGTGCCAGCAGCCCGGGACTGAACACTGAAGCTTTCTTT
TRBV6-1	TRBJ2-5	.	.	CASSEYGWETQYF	TGTGCCAGCAGTGAATATGGGTGGGAGACCCAGTACTTC
TRBV4-3	TRBJ2-3	.	.	CASSPRDGRTDTQYF	TGCGCCAGCAGCCCCCGAGATGGGCGCACAGATACGCAGTATTTT
TRBV28	TRBJ2-3	.	.	CASSLAFDTQYF	TGTGCCAGCAGTTTAGCTTTCGATACGCAGTATTTT
TRBV29-1	TRBJ1-3	.	.	CSVDAETVSGNTIYF	TGCAGCGTTGATGCAGAGACAGTCTCTGGAAACACCATATATTTT
TRBV20-1	TRBJ2-3	.	.	CSASFLYF	TGCAGTGCTAGTTTTTTGTATTTT
TRBV20-1	TRBJ2-7	.	.	CSAKRTAEQYF	TGCAGTGCTAAGCGGACAGCTGAGCAGTACTTC